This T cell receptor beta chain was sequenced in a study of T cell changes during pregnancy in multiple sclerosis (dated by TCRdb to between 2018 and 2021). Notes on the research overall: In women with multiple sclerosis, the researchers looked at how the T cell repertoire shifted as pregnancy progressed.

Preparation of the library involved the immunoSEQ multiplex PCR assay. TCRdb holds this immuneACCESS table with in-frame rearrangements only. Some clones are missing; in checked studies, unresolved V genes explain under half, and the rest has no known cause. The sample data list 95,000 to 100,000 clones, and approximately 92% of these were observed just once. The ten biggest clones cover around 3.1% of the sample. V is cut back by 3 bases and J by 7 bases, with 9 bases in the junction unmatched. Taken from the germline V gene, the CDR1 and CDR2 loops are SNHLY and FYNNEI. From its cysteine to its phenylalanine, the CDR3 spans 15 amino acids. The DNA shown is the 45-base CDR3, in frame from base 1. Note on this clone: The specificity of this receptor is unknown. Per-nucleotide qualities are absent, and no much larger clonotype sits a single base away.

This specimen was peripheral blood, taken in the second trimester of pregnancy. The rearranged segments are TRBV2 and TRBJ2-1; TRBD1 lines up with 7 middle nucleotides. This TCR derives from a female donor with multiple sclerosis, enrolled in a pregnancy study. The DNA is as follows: TGTGCCAGCAGTGAGGCCGGGACAGCCATGAATGAGCAGTTCTTC. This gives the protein CASSEAGTAMNEQFF. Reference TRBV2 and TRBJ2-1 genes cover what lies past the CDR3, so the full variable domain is EPEVTQTPSHQVTQMGQEVILRCVPISNHLYFYWYRQILGQKVEFLVSFYNNEISEKSEIFDDQFSVERPDGSNFTLKIRSTKLEDSAMYFCASSEAGTAMNEQFFGPGTRLTVL.